This T cell receptor (beta chain) appears in the sequencing data of a study of shared clonotypes between healthy human individuals. On this clone itself: The conserved final phenylalanine or tryptophan is absent from the CDR3, which likely points to a read error.

Profiling relied on immunoSEQ multiplex PCR, and the TCRdb table lists in-frame clones only, not all of them. The data contain roughly 1,100,000 clones, around 74% of them singletons. The CDR3 loop spans 12 amino acids. From germline, CDR1 is MDHEN and CDR2 SYDVKM. V gave up 8 bases and J gave up 7 bases, with 14 bases separating them. The sequenced sample consisted of memory CD4+ T cells sorted from blood. As to subset: CD45RA-negative fraction. The source of this sequence is a man younger than 30 in good health. V and J are TRBV28 and TRBJ1-2; D is possibly TRBD1 (6 bases). CDR3 nucleotides: TGTGCCAGCGCCGGGGGCTTACGTGGCTACACCCTC. It codes for CASAGGLRGYTL.